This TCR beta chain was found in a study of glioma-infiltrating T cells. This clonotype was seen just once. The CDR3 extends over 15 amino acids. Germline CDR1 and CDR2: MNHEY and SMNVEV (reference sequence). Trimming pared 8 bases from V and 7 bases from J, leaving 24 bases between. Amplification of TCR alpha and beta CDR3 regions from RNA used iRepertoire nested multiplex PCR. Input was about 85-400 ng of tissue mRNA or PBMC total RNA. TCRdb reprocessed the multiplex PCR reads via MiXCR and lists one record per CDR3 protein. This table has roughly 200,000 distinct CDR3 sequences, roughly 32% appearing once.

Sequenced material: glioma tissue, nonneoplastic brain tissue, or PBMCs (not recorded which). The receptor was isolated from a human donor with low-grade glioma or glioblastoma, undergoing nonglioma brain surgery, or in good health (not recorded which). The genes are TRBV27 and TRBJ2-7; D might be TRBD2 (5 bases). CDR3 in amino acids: CASGISVSSYNEQYF. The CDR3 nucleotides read TGTGCCAGCGGCATTAGCGTAAGCTCCTACAATGAGCAGTACTTC.